This T cell receptor beta chain emerged from a study of shared clonotypes between healthy human individuals. Study-wide findings and caveats: The naive CD4 repertoires of a few donors were compared, and around 5.1% of clonotypes were shared. When compared with the clonotypes that were shared by all four sorted-subset donors, the non-shared clonotypes turned out to have lower generation probabilities.

Within Nashville, Tennessee resided all donors, each a Caucasian adult. The CDR3 covers 15 residues. In germline, CDR1 is GTSNPN, CDR2 SVGIG (reference sequence). Losses at the gene ends were 1 base for V and 5 bases for J; bases not matched to a gene: 5. Regarding this clone: What it binds is not known.

Deep was the level used in running the assay. Generated by immunoSEQ multiplex PCR, the TCRdb table keeps only in-frame clones and is missing some. Seen here are more than 2,000,000 clones, 90% to 95% observed once, and the top ten hold 0.11% to 0.15%. Source material: naive CD4+ T cells sorted from blood. This sample's subset: CD45RA+ positively selected. The chain has TRBV30 and TRBJ2-2; 9 bases match TRBD2. This receptor was identified in a man younger than 35 in good health. CDR3: CAWSGAGGWTGELFF. DNA for the CDR3: TGTGCCTGGAGTGGAGCGGGAGGATGGACCGGGGAGCTGTTTTTT.